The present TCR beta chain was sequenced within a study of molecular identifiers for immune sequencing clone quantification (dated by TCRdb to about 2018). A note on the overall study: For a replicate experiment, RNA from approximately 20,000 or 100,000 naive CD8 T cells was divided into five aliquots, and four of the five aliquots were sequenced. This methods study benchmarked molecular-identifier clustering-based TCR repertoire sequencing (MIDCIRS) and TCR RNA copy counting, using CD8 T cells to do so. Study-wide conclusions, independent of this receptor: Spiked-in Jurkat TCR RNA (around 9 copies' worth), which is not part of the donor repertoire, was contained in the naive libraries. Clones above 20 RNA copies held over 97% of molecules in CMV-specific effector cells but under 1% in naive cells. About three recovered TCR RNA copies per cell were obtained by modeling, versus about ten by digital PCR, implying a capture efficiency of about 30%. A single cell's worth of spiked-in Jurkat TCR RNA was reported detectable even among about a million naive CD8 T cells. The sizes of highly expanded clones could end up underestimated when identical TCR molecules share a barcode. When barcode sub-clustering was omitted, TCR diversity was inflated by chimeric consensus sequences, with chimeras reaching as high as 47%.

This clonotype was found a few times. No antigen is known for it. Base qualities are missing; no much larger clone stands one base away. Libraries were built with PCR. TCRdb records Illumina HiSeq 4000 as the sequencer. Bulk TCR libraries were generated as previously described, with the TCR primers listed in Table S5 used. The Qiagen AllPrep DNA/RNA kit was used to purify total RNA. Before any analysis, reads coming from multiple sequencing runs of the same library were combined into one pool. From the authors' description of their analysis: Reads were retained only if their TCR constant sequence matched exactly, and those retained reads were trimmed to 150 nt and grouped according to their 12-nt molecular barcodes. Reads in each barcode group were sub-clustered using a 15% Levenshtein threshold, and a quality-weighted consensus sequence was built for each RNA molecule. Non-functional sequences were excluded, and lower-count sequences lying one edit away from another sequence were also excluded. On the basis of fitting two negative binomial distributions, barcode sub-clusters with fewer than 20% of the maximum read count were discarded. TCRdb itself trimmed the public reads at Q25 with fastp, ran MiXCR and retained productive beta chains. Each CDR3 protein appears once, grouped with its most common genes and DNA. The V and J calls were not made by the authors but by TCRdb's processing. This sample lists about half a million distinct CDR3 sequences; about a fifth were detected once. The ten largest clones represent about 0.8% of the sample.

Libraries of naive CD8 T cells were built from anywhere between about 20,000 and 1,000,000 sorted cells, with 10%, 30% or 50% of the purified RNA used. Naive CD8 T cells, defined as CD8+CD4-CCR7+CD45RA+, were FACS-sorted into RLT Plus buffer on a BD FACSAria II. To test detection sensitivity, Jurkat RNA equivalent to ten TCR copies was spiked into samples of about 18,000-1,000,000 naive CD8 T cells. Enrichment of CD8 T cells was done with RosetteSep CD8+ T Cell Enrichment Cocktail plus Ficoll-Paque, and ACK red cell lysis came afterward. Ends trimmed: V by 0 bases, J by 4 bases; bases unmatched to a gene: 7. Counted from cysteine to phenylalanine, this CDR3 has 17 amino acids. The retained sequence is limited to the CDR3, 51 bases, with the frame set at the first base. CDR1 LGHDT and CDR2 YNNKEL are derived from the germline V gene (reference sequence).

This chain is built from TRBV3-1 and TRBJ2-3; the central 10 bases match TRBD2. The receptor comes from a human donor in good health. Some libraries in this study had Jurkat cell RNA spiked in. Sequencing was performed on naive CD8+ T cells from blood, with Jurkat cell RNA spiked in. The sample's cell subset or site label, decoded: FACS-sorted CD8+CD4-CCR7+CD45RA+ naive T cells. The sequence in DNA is TGTGCCAGCAGCCAAGATAGGGGGACTAGCGTTGCAGATACGCAGTATTTT. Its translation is CASSQDRGTSVADTQYF.